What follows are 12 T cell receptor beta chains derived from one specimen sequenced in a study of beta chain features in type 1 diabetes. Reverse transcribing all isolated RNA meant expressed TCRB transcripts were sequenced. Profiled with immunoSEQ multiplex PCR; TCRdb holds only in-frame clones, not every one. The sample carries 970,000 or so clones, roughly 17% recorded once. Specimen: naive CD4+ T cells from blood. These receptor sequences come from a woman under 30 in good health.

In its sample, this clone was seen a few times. The CDR3 region has the DNA TGTGCCAGTAGTACGAACTCTGGGGCCAACGTCCTGACTTTC. It encodes CASSTNSGANVLTF. The chain has TRBV19 and TRBJ2-6; D gene unclear. CDR3 size: 14 residues. V was shortened by 4 bases and J by 0 bases, with 4 bases between the two germline ends. CDR1 LNHDA and CDR2 SQIVND come from the germline V gene (reference sequence).

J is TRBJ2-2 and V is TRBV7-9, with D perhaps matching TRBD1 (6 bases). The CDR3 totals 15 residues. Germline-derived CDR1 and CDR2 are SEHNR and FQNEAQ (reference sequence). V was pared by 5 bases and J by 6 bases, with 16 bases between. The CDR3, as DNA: TGTGCCAGCAGCCCCAGACAGGAGAAAGCCGGGGAGCTGTTTTTT. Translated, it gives CASSPRQEKAGELFF.

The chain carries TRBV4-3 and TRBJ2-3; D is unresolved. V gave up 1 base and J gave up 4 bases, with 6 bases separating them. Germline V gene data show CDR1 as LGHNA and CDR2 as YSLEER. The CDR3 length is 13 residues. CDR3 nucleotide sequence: TGCGCCAGCAGCCAAGGGTTCTCAGATACGCAGTATTTT. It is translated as CASSQGFSDTQYF.

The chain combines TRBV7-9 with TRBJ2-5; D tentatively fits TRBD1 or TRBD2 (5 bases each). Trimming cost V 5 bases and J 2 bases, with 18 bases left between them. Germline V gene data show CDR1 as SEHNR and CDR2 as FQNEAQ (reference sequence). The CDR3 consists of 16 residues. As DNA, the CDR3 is TGTGCCAGCAGCGTCTCCCCGGGACGGCTACAAGAGACCCAGTACTTC. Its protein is CASSVSPGRLQETQYF.

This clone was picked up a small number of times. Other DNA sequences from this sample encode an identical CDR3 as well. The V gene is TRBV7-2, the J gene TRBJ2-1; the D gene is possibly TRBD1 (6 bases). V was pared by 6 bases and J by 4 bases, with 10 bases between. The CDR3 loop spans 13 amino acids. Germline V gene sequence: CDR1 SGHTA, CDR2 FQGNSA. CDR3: CASSQQGYNEQFF. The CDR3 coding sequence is TGTGCCAGCAGTCAACAGGGTTACAATGAGCAGTTCTTC. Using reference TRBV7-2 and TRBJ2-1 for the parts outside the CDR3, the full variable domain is GAGVSQSPSNKVTEKGKDVELRCDPISGHTALYWYRQSLGQGLEFLIYFQGNSAPDKSGLPSDRFSAERTGGSVSTLTIQRTQQEDSAVYLCASSQQGYNEQFFGPGTRLTVL.

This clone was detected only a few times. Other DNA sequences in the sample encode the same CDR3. DNA of the CDR3: TGCAGTGCAGCCGGGACCTACGAGCAGTACTTC. Translation gives CSAAGTYEQYF. The chain has TRBV20-1 and TRBJ2-7, with a tentative D call TRBD2 (5 bases). The CDR3 runs to 11 residues. The germline V gene has CDR1 DFQATT and CDR2 SNEGSKA (reference sequence). Between the trimmed V and J ends, which lost 6 bases and 2 bases, there was a span of 8 bases.

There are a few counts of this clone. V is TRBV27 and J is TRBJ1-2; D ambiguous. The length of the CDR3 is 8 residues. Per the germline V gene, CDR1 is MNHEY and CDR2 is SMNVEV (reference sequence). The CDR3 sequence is CPAYGYTF. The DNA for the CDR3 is TGTCCTGCATATGGCTACACCTTC.

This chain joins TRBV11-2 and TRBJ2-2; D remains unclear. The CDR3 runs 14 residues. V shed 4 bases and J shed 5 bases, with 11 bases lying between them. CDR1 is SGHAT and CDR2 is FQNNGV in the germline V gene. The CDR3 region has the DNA TGTGCCAGCAGCTCCCTTATCAGGACCGGGGAGCTGTTTTTT. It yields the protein CASSSLIRTGELFF.

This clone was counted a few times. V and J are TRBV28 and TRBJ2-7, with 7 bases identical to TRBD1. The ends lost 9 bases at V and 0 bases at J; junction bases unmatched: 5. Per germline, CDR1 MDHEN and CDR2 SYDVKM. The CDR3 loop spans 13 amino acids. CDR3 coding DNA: TGTGCCAGTACCTCAGGGGGCTCCTACGAGCAGTACTTC. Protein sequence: CASTSGGSYEQYF.

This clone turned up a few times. CDR3 DNA sequence: TGTGCCAGCAGAAAAAGGCGGGCCGTCCCCTACGAGCAGTACTTC. Its protein product is CASRKRRAVPYEQYF. J is TRBJ2-7 and V is TRBV21-1; TRBD2 was called by the table and not checked on the DNA. TRBV21-1 is a pseudogene segment. The CDR3 loop spans 15 amino acids.

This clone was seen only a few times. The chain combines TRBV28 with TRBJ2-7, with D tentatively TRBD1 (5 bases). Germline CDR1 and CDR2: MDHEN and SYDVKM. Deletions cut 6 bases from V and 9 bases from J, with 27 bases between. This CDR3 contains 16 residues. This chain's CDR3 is CASRLTTGSLVRAQYF. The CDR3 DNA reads TGTGCCAGCAGATTAACCACAGGCTCACTCGTACGAGCGCAGTACTTC.

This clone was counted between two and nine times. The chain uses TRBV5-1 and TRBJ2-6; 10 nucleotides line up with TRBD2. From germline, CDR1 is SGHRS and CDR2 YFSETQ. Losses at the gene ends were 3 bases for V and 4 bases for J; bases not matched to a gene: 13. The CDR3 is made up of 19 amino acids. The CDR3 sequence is CASSSGNSGRPRGANVLTF. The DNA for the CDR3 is TGCGCCAGCAGCTCCGGTAATAGCGGGAGGCCTCGGGGGGCCAACGTCCTGACTTTC.